Each of the 9 T cell receptor beta chains below was sequenced from the same sample in a study of T cell repertoires in ileal Crohn's disease. TCRdb keeps only in-frame clones here, not all; method: immunoSEQ multiplex PCR. The top ten hold over 4.5% of the sample, which has more than 12,000 clones, about 71% seen once. Sequences were obtained from ileal tissue. The source is an adult with Crohn's disease.

V gene TRBV23-1 combines with J gene TRBJ1-1; D is uncertain. TRBV23-1 is known as an ORF, though its function is uncertain. The V and J ends lost 1 base and 4 bases respectively, with 10 bases between them. The CDR3 runs to 14 residues. CDR3 sequence: CASSQWEEGTEAFF. DNA for the CDR3: TGCGCCAGCAGTCAATGGGAGGAAGGCACTGAAGCTTTCTTT.

The chain couples TRBV2 to TRBJ2-2; D may be TRBD1 (6 bases). CDR3 length: 15 amino acids. V was clipped by 3 bases and J by 3 bases, with 11 bases between them. Germline values: CDR1 SNHLY, CDR2 FYNNEI. The CDR3 protein is CASSETRGDTGELFF. The CDR3 DNA reads as TGTGCCAGCAGTGAGACCAGGGGAGACACCGGGGAGCTGTTTTTT.

This clone is judged medium-sized (0.01 to 0.1%). The rearrangement links TRBV9 to TRBJ1-2; D perhaps matches TRBD1 (6 bases). This CDR3 has 13 amino acids. Trimming took off 4 bases at V and 8 bases at J, with 15 bases between the two ends. Germline CDR1 SGDLS, CDR2 YYNGEE. CDR3 nucleotides: TGTGCCAGCAGCCTGGACTACAGGGACGGCTACACCTTC. Amino acids: CASSLDYRDGYTF.

Only one count was recorded for this clone. The V gene is TRBV19, the J gene TRBJ1-3; 8 positions agree with TRBD1. The germline V gene encodes CDR1 LNHDA and CDR2 SQIVND (reference sequence). The V gene end was trimmed by 9 bases and the J gene end by 6 bases; junction bases not matched to a gene: 10. This CDR3 contains 14 residues. The CDR3 is CASTDRATENTIYF. CDR3 coding DNA: TGTGCCAGCACGGACAGGGCCACGGAAAACACCATATATTTT. Full variable domain (remainder filled in from reference TRBV19 and TRBJ1-3): DGGITQSPKYLFRKEGQNVTLSCEQNLNHDAMYWYRQDPGQGLRLIYYSQIVNDFQKGDIAEGYSVSREKKESFPLTVTSAQKNPTAFYLCASTDRATENTIYFGEGSWLTVV.

Only one count was recorded for this clone. The rearrangement uses TRBV7-2 and TRBJ2-7; no clear D gene. The CDR3 has 13 residues. V was cut by 1 base and J by 3 bases, with 7 bases left in between. The germline V gene has CDR1 SGHTA and CDR2 FQGNSA. The CDR3 nucleotides read TGTGCCAGCAGCTTAGAACTGGGCTACGAGCAGTACTTC. It codes for CASSLELGYEQYF.

The genes are TRBV27 and TRBJ2-5; 7 bases agree with TRBD1. V lost 4 bases and J lost 5; bases outside the gene matches: 4. The CDR3 length is 13 residues. CDR1 and CDR2 (germline): MNHEY, SMNVEV (reference sequence). The CDR3 sequence is CASSSRGLETQYF. The CDR3 coding sequence is TGTGCCAGCAGTTCAAGGGGGCTGGAGACCCAGTACTTC.

The chain is built from TRBV28 and TRBJ1-1; TRBD1 agrees at 7 bases. The V gene's germline CDR1 is MDHEN and CDR2 SYDVKM. This CDR3 is 16 amino acids long. V lost 1 base to trimming and J lost 9 bases; unmatched junction nucleotides: 14. In DNA form, the CDR3 reads TGTGCCAGCAGTTTATCTACAGGGGCCGGTGTTTTGAAAGCTTTCTTT. It specifies CASSLSTGAGVLKAFF.

The V call is TRBV7-2, the J call TRBJ1-2, with 8 nucleotides matching TRBD1. Germline CDR1 and CDR2: SGHTA and FQGNSA. The CDR3 has 15 amino acids. V trimming: 5 bases; J trimming: 6 bases; junction bases outside the gene matches: 11. Here the CDR3 DNA reads TGTGCCAGCAGCCCCCAAACGCGGACAGGGAATGGCTACACCTTC. Amino acids: CASSPQTRTGNGYTF.

The J gene is TRBJ1-2, the V gene TRBV30, with D possibly TRBD1 on 6 matching bases. This CDR3 is 16 amino acids long. Per germline, CDR1 GTSNPN and CDR2 SVGIG (reference sequence). V dropped 7 bases and J dropped 4 bases, with 25 bases sitting between them. The CDR3 coding sequence is TGTGCCTCGCCGGCCCAGGGGACCCTCGTTAGCTATGGCTACACCTTC. It codes for CASPAQGTLVSYGYTF.